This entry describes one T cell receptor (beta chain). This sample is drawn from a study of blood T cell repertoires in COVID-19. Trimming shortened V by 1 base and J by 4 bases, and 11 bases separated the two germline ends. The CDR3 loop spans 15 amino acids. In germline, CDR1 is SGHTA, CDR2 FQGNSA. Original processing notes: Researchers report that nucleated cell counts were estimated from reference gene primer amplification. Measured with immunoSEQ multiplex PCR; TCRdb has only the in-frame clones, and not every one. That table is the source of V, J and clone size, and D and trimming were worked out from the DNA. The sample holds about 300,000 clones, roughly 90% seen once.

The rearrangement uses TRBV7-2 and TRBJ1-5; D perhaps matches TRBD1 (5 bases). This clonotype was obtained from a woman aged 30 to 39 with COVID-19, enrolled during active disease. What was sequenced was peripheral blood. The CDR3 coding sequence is TGTGCCAGCAGCTTAGTAGGGGAACCAAATCAGCCCCAGCATTTT. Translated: CASSLVGEPNQPQHF.